This T cell receptor beta chain derives from a study of T cells in Graves' hyperthyroidism and ophthalmopathy. Study-level information: The blood sample was taken at first diagnosis, before treatment began. Study results and limitations: In the blood, most expanded thyroid clonotypes above 0.001 appeared as well.

It was RNA transcripts that yielded the amplified TCR beta CDR3 regions. Carried out on the TCR CDR3, a first-round RT-PCR used the HTBI primer set. TCRdb analysed the multiplex PCR reads with MiXCR anew, one entry per CDR3 protein. The sample holds 250,000 to 300,000 distinct CDR3 sequences, about 19% seen once. Notes on this clonotype: Its antigen is still unknown.

The study based diagnoses on clinical symptoms, serum thyroxine and TRAb, thyroid ultrasound and orbital computed tomography. CDR3 size: 17 residues. V lost 5 bases and J lost 2; bases outside the gene matches: 10. Per the germline V gene, CDR1 is DFQATT and CDR2 is SNEGSKA (reference sequence). This clonotype was obtained from a man aged 50 to 60 with Graves' ophthalmopathy. The sequencing sample was made of blood. V and J are TRBV20-1 and TRBJ2-3, with 13 bases fitting TRBD2. The CDR3 sequence is CSASGTSGKGATDTQYF. CDR3 sequence (DNA): TGCAGTGCTTCTGGGACTAGCGGGAAGGGGGCCACAGATACGCAGTATTTT.